These 18 T cell receptor beta chains originate from one sample sequenced in a study of blood T cell repertoires in COVID-19. Generated by immunoSEQ multiplex PCR, the TCRdb table keeps only in-frame clones and is missing some. Of fewer than 150,000 clones listed, 60% to 80% were seen once; the top ten hold 10% to 11%. What was sequenced was peripheral blood. The receptors shown here come from a man between 60 and 70 years old who had recovered from COVID-19.

The chain combines TRBV20-1 with TRBJ2-3; D remains unclear. V shed 3 bases and J shed 12 bases, with 13 bases lying between them. The germline V gene encodes CDR1 DFQATT and CDR2 SNEGSKA (reference sequence). This CDR3 is 11 amino acids long. CDR3 sequence reads: CSASRDLHQYF. The CDR3 bases are TGCAGTGCTAGCCGCGATCTTCACCAGTATTTT.

The chain joins TRBV6-1 to TRBJ1-2; 7 nucleotides line up with TRBD1. The V gene's germline CDR1 is MNHNS and CDR2 SASEGT. After removal of 5 bases from V and 8 bases from J, the junction contained 11 bases not matched to a gene. CDR3 length equals 14 residues. CDR3 loop: CASSSSRDRPGYTF. The CDR3 DNA sequence: TGTGCCAGCAGTTCGTCCCGGGACAGACCCGGCTACACCTTC.

The J gene is TRBJ2-7, the V gene TRBV9; perhaps TRBD1 as D (6 bases). The CDR3 spans 14 residues. V lost 4 bases and J lost 1, with 12 bases in between. CDR1 SGDLS and CDR2 YYNGEE come from the germline V gene. The CDR3 protein is CASSKTGLSYEQYF. The CDR3 nucleotides read TGTGCCAGCAGCAAAACAGGGTTATCCTACGAGCAGTACTTC.

This sequence joins TRBV6-5 and TRBJ1-1; D is ambiguous. The ends were cut back, 0 bases at V and 3 bases at J, with 11 bases in the middle. This CDR3 has 15 amino acids. Germline CDR1 MNHEY, CDR2 SVGAGI. The CDR3 loop reads CASSYSSGVYTEAFF. In nucleotides, the CDR3 is TGTGCCAGCAGTTACTCTAGCGGGGTTTACACTGAAGCTTTCTTT.

V gene TRBV30 combines with J gene TRBJ1-2; maybe TRBD1 (5 bases). This CDR3 has 13 amino acids. The V end lost 1 base, the J end lost 8 bases, and 14 bases lay between the germline ends. Germline CDR1 and CDR2: GTSNPN and SVGIG (reference sequence). The CDR3 spells CAWSGGWGGGYTF. CDR3 DNA sequence: TGTGCCTGGAGTGGGGGCTGGGGTGGGGGCTACACCTTC.

The rearrangement uses TRBV5-1 and TRBJ1-1; 7 bases are shared with TRBD1. After removal of 4 bases from V and 3 bases from J, the junction contained 6 bases not matched to a gene. The germline V gene encodes CDR1 SGHRS and CDR2 YFSETQ. The CDR3 is 14 residues long. CDR3 nucleotide sequence: TGCGCCAGCAGCCGCGACAGGGCTGACACTGAAGCTTTCTTT. It codes for CASSRDRADTEAFF. Full variable domain (remainder filled in from reference TRBV5-1 and TRBJ1-1): KAGVTQTPRYLIKTRGQQVTLSCSPISGHRSVSWYQQTPGQGLQFLFEYFSETQRNKGNFPGRFSGRQFSNSRSEMNVSTLELGDSALYLCASSRDRADTEAFFGQGTRLTVV.

This chain joins TRBV4-3 and TRBJ2-7; 11 bases agree with TRBD1. Germline CDR1 LGHNA, CDR2 YSLEER. This CDR3 comprises 15 residues. V trimming: 3 bases; J trimming: 0 bases; junction bases outside the gene matches: 1. For the CDR3, the DNA is TGCGCCAGCAGCCAGGACAGGGGGCTCTCCTACGAGCAGTACTTC. Its protein product is CASSQDRGLSYEQYF.

The genes are TRBV5-1 and TRBJ1-1; TRBD1 matches at 8 bases. This CDR3 comprises 13 residues. With 4 bases clipped from V and 3 bases from J, the junction kept 2 bases outside the gene matches. Germline V gene data show CDR1 as SGHRS and CDR2 as YFSETQ. The CDR3 reads CASSETGDTEAFF. The DNA for the CDR3 is TGCGCCAGCAGCGAGACAGGGGACACTGAAGCTTTCTTT.

The gene calls are TRBV30 and TRBJ2-3, with D unresolved. Germline V gene data show CDR1 as GTSNPN and CDR2 as SVGIG (reference sequence). The CDR3 has 11 residues. V was clipped by 5 bases and J by 5 bases, with 8 bases between them. The chain's CDR3 is CAWAPKDTQYF. The CDR3 DNA follows: TGTGCCTGGGCCCCCAAAGATACGCAGTATTTT.

The table lists this clone with a few counts. This rearrangement joins TRBV6-5 to TRBJ2-1, with TRBD1 matching 9 bases. Trimming at V came to 4 bases and at J to 1 base, leaving 2 bases not matched to a gene. Germline CDR1 MNHEY, CDR2 SVGAGI. The CDR3 loop spans 15 amino acids. CDR3 coding DNA: TGTGCCAGCAGTTTGGGGACAGGGTCCTACAATGAGCAGTTCTTC. Its protein product is CASSLGTGSYNEQFF.

The V and J genes are TRBV10-1 and TRBJ1-2, with 8 bases aligning to TRBD1. The germline CDR1 and CDR2 sequences are WNHNN and SYGVQD (reference sequence). V gave up 0 bases and J gave up 4 bases; unmatched junction bases: 13. This CDR3 spans 18 amino acids. The CDR3 here is CASSESHFRGRSIYGYTF. The CDR3 bases are TGCGCCAGCAGTGAGTCTCATTTCAGGGGGCGAAGTATCTATGGCTACACCTTC.

As to this clone: It is unclear where the CDR3 begins or ends on the DNA, so no DNA is shown, and the CDR3 is as TCRdb lists it. This rearrangement joins TRBV7-3 to TRBJ2-1; TRBD1 was called by the table and not checked on the DNA. Per the germline V gene, CDR1 is SGHTA and CDR2 is FQGTGA. From its first to its last residue, the CDR3 has 13 amino acids. CDR3 loop: CASSVGQGAQGFF.

The chain uses TRBV18 and TRBJ2-7; tentative D call: TRBD1 (6 bases). Germline CDR1 is KGHSH and CDR2 is LQKENI. The V end was cut by 6 bases, the J end by 9 bases, with 21 bases between. The CDR3 spans 14 residues. The CDR3 sequence is CASSDQGSELPQYF. The CDR3 DNA is TGTGCCAGCTCTGACCAGGGGTCGGAATTGCCGCAGTACTTC.

This clone was picked up one time. This rearrangement joins TRBV2 to TRBJ2-7; 11 bases fit TRBD1. CDR3 length: 15 residues. Germline values: CDR1 SNHLY, CDR2 FYNNEI. V lost 6 bases and J lost 3; bases outside the gene matches: 7. The CDR3 region is CASSPSGTGGYEQYF. As DNA, the CDR3 is TGTGCCAGCAGCCCCTCCGGGACAGGGGGCTACGAGCAGTACTTC.

This clone was detected once. The CDR3 DNA sequence: TGCGCCAGTAAATCAAACGGACAGGGGGCAGATACGCAGTATTTT. Its protein is CASKSNGQGADTQYF. The V gene is TRBV5-1, the J gene TRBJ2-3; 10 positions match TRBD1. Losses at the gene ends were 8 bases for V and 4 bases for J; bases not matched to a gene: 10. There are 15 residues in the CDR3. CDR1 is SGHRS, CDR2 YFSETQ, per germline.

The chain uses TRBV14 and TRBJ1-2; 7 nucleotides agree with TRBD1. Germline CDR1 SGHDN, CDR2 FVKESK. The CDR3 contains 15 residues. V shed 4 bases, J shed 3 bases, and the junction held 8 bases outside the gene matches. The CDR3 loop is CASSRFIGTDYGYTF. The DNA for the CDR3 is TGTGCCAGCAGCCGCTTTATCGGGACAGACTATGGCTACACCTTC.

The V call is TRBV3-1 (or the pseudogene TRBV3-2), the J call TRBJ1-2, with 7 bases matching TRBD1. Germline V gene sequence: CDR1 LGHDT, CDR2 YNNKEL (reference sequence). The CDR3 runs 13 residues. V was pared by 4 bases and J by 4 bases, with 3 bases of the junction left unmatched. The CDR3 DNA reads TGTGCCAGCAGCCTGGGACAGAGCTATGGCTACACCTTC. It codes for CASSLGQSYGYTF.

The chain employs TRBV7-3 and TRBJ2-3; a weak D match, TRBD2 (5 bases). This CDR3 has 16 residues. The V end was cut by 2 bases, the J end by 2 bases, with 14 bases between. The germline V gene has CDR1 SGHTA and CDR2 FQGTGA. CDR3 DNA: TGTGCCAGCAGCTTAGAAGGCGGGTGGCACACAGATACGCAGTATTTT. As protein: CASSLEGGWHTDTQYF. Using reference TRBV7-3 and TRBJ2-3 for the parts outside the CDR3, the full variable domain is GAGVSQTPSNKVTEKGKYVELRCDPISGHTALYWYRQSLGQGPEFLIYFQGTGAADDSGLPNDRFFAVRPEGSVSTLKIQRTERGDSAVYLCASSLEGGWHTDTQYFGPGTRLTVL.